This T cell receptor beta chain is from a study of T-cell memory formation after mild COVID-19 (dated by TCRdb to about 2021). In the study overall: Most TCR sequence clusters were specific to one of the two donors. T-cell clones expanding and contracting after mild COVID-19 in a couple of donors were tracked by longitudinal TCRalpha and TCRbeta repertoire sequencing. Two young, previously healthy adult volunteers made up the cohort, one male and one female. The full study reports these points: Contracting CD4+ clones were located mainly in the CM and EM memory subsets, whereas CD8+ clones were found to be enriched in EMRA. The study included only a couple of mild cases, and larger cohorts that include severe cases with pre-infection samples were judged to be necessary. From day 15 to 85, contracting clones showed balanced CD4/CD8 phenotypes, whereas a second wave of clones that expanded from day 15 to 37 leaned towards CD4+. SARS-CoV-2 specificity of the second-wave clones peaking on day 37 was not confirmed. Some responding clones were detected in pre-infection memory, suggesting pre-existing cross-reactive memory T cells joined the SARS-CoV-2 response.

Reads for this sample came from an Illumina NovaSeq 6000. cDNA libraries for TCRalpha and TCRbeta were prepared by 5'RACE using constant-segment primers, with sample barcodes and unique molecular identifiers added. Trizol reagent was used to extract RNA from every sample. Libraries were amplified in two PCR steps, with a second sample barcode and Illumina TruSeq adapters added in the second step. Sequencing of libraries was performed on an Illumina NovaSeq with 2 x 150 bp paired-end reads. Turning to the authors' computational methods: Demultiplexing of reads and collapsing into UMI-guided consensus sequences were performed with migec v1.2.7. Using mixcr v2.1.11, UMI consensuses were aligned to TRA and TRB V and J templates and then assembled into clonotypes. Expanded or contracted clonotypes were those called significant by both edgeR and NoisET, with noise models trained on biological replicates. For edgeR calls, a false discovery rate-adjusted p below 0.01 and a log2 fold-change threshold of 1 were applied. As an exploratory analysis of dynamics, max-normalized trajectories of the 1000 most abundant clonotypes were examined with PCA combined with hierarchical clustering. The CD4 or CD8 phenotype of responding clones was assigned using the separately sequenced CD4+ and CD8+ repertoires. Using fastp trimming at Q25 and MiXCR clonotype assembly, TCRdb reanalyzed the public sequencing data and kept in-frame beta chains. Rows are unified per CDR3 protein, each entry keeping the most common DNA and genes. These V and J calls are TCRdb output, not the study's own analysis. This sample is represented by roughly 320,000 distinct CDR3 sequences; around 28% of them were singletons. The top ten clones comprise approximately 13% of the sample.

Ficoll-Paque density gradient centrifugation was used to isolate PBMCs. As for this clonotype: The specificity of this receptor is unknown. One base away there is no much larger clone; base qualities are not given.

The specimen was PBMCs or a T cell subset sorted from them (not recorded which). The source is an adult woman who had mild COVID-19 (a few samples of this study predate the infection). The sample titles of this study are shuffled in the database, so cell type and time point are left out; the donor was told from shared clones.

The CDR3 in this case is CASSAGGRGLQETQYF. The DNA sequence is TGTGCCAGCAGTGCGGGAGGAAGGGGCCTCCAAGAGACCCAGTACTTC. The rearrangement joined TRBV6-1 to TRBJ2-5, with 7 bases aligning to TRBD2. At the junction V is shortened by 4 bases and J by 1 base; bases outside the gene matches: 9. The CDR3 goes from the cysteine to the phenylalanine over 16 residues. Solely the CDR3 DNA is kept, with 48 bases framed from the first base. CDR1 and CDR2 (MNHNS, SASEGT) derive from the germline V gene.